The 30 T cell receptor beta chains listed next were all sequenced from one sample in a study of T cell repertoires in cytomegalovirus infection. TCRdb fed the reads into MiXCR, producing one record per CDR3 protein. The profile shows roughly 500,000 distinct CDR3 sequences, around 30% of them singletons. These receptors' targets are unknown. The sample in question was cultured PBMCs, obtained from culture after CMV antigen stimulation. The source is a human donor in good health (CMV status not recorded). Some clones in this sample may be carry-over from other donors' samples.

The chain has TRBV6-6 and TRBJ2-5; D is uncertain. Germline V gene lookup returns CDR1 MNHNY and CDR2 SVGAGI (reference sequence). The CDR3 length is 14 residues. V lost 2 bases and J 4 bases, leaving 11 bases between the germline ends. Here the CDR3 DNA reads TGTGCCAGCAGTTACACCCTAAGGCGAGAGACCCAGTACTTC. This encodes CASSYTLRRETQYF.

The genes are TRBV12-3 or TRBV12-4 and TRBJ2-3, with D perhaps being TRBD1 or TRBD2 (5 bases each). V was cut by 6 bases and J by 2 bases, with 15 bases left in between. This CDR3 is built from 15 residues. CDR3 sequence reads: CASSSATDYTDTQYF. The CDR3 DNA reads TGTGCCAGCAGCTCCGCGACAGACTACACAGATACGCAGTATTTT.

This clonotype was seen only a few times. The chain carries TRBV7-2 and TRBJ2-7, with D possibly TRBD1 on 6 matching bases. Germline V gives CDR1 SGHTA, CDR2 FQGNSA. The CDR3 is 15 amino acids. Trimming took off 4 bases at V and 0 bases at J, with 13 bases between the two ends. The CDR3 loop is CASSSDSGNSYEQYF. In nucleotides, the CDR3 is TGTGCCAGCAGCTCGGACAGCGGTAACTCCTACGAGCAGTACTTC.

This rearrangement joins TRBV20-1 to TRBJ1-1; 7 bases line up with TRBD1. The germline CDR1 and CDR2 sequences are DFQATT and SNEGSKA (reference sequence). V was pared by 5 bases and J by 6 bases, with 3 bases of the junction left unmatched. The CDR3 loop spans 11 amino acids. The CDR3 protein is CSASGQPEAFF. The CDR3 coding sequence is TGCAGTGCTTCGGGACAGCCTGAAGCTTTCTTT.

This clonotype was counted once. The gene calls are TRBV7-8 and TRBJ2-6; maybe TRBD1 (6 bases). CDR3 length equals 19 residues. CDR1 and CDR2 (germline): SGHVS, FQNEAQ. V lost 3 bases and J 1 base, leaving 19 bases between the germline ends. CDR3 in DNA: TGTGCCAGCAGCTTGGGGGCCCAGGGGTTGGCTTCTGGGGCCAACGTCCTGACTTTC. Translating it yields CASSLGAQGLASGANVLTF.

The DNA for the CDR3 is TGTGCCAGCAGCCTTAACATGAATACGCAGTATTTT. Encoded protein: CASSLNMNTQYF. V and J are TRBV14 and TRBJ2-3, with D uncertain. CDR1 and CDR2 from the germline V gene are SGHDN and FVKESK. The CDR3 is 12 residues long. V was pared by 4 bases and J by 7 bases, with 9 bases between.

This clonotype came up a few times. The chain links TRBV6-1 to TRBJ2-3; 9 nucleotides line up with TRBD1. With 6 bases clipped from V and 0 bases from J, the junction kept 16 bases outside the gene matches. The CDR3 is 19 residues long. CDR1 and CDR2 (germline): MNHNS, SASEGT. The CDR3 reads CASRRKGQGYSLSTDTQYF. As DNA, the CDR3 is TGTGCCAGCAGACGAAAGGGACAGGGATATAGTCTTAGCACAGATACGCAGTATTTT.

This clonotype has just a few counts. The chain employs TRBV6-2 or TRBV6-3 and TRBJ1-2, with D perhaps TRBD1 (6 bases). The CDR3 sequence is 13 residues long. Germline V gene lookup returns CDR1 MNHEY and CDR2 SVGEGT. The V end lost 6 bases, the J end lost 2 bases, and 10 bases lay between the germline ends. CDR3 DNA: TGTGCCAGCAGATGGACAGCCAACTATGGCTACACCTTC. It encodes CASRWTANYGYTF.

This clonotype came up many times. The gene calls are TRBV7-8 and TRBJ2-3; 9 bases align to TRBD2. Germline lookup yields CDR1 SGHVS and CDR2 FQNEAQ. J was trimmed by 3 bases and V by 1 base; bases with no gene match: 5. This CDR3 spans 16 amino acids. In nucleotides, the CDR3 is TGTGCCAGCAGCTTAGATCTTAGCGGGAGAACAGATACGCAGTATTTT. It encodes CASSLDLSGRTDTQYF.

The chain carries TRBV10-3 and TRBJ2-6; the match to TRBD2 covers 16 bases. CDR1 ENHRY and CDR2 SYGVKD come from the germline V gene. The ends lost 11 bases at V and 1 base at J; junction bases unmatched: 11. The CDR3 runs 19 residues. CDR3 protein: CASGPGTSGRGSGANVLTF. For the CDR3, the DNA is TGTGCCTCCGGACCCGGGACTAGCGGGAGGGGTTCTGGGGCCAACGTCCTGACTTTC.

The rearrangement links TRBV9 to TRBJ2-3; 7 nucleotides line up with TRBD2. Trimming took 4 bases from V and 1 from J; bases not matched to a gene: 6. The CDR3 runs 15 residues. In germline, CDR1 is SGDLS, CDR2 YYNGEE. CDR3 coding DNA: TGTGCCAGCAGCTCCCGGGACTACCGCACAGATACGCAGTATTTT. The encoded protein is CASSSRDYRTDTQYF.

In this sample, this clonotype turned up many times. A read error may account for a junction end that differs from germline. The rearrangement uses TRBV12-3 or TRBV12-4 and TRBJ2-4; 12 bases agree with TRBD2. This CDR3 is built from 14 residues. As DNA, the CDR3 is TGTGCCAGCAGTAGGACTAGCGGGGCACCCGCCCTCGACTTC. Translating gives CASSRTSGAPALDF.

Ten or more counts support this clonotype. The chain employs TRBV7-2 and TRBJ1-2; no definite D call. V dropped 5 bases and J dropped 10 bases, with 14 bases sitting between them. This CDR3 contains 12 residues. The germline CDR1 and CDR2 sequences are SGHTA and FQGNSA. DNA for the CDR3: TGTGCCAGCAGCCCATATCTCGGGGACTACACCTTC. Translating it yields CASSPYLGDYTF.

This clonotype was counted only a few times. The V gene is TRBV28, the J gene TRBJ2-7, with TRBD2 identical over 8 bases. Unmatched junction bases numbered 11, after V lost 7 bases and J lost 3 bases. CDR1 MDHEN and CDR2 SYDVKM come from the germline V gene. The CDR3 consists of 15 residues. In DNA form, the CDR3 reads TGTGCCAGCAACTCCCCCTCGGGAGGGGACTACGAGCAGTACTTC. Translation: CASNSPSGGDYEQYF.

V and J are TRBV7-2 and TRBJ2-1, with D perhaps matching TRBD2 (5 bases). The length of the CDR3 is 14 residues. Germline CDR1 reads SGHTA; CDR2 reads FQGNSA. V dropped 5 bases and J dropped 7 bases, with 15 bases sitting between them. CDR3 DNA sequence: TGTGCCAGCAGCCCCCAATCGAGGGCTAATGAGCAGTTCTTC. It specifies CASSPQSRANEQFF.

The chain carries TRBV12-3 or TRBV12-4 and TRBJ2-7; 9 nucleotides line up with TRBD2. This CDR3 has 13 residues. V was pared by 6 bases and J by 9 bases, with 9 bases of the junction left unmatched. The CDR3 sequence: CASSPVAGARQYF. CDR3 bases: TGTGCCAGCAGCCCCGTAGCGGGAGCTAGGCAGTACTTC.

About this clonotype: The germline gene is not matched at one end of the junction; a read error may be the cause. The chain links TRBV7-2 to TRBJ2-3, with 8 bases matching TRBD2. The CDR3 has 15 residues. Looked up from germline, CDR1 is SGHTA and CDR2 is FQGNSA. CDR3 nucleotide sequence: TGTGCCATCAACTCGGCGGGAGGTAGCACAGGTACGCAGTATTTT. Its protein product is CAINSAGGSTGTQYF. Full variable domain (outside the CDR3, taken from reference TRBV7-2 and TRBJ2-3): GAGVSQSPSNKVTEKGKDVELRCDPISGHTALYWYRQSLGQGLEFLIYFQGNSAPDKSGLPSDRFSAERTGGSVSTLTIQRTQQEDSAVYLCAINSAGGSTGTQYFGPGTRLTVL.

The sample holds a few counts of this clonotype. The chain uses TRBV19 and TRBJ1-5; TRBD1 agrees at 9 bases. There are 16 residues in the CDR3. CDR1 and CDR2 (germline): LNHDA, SQIVND (reference sequence). V shed 8 bases, J shed 0 bases, and the junction held 8 bases outside the gene matches. CDR3 amino acids: CASVGQGINSNQPQHF. CDR3 sequence (DNA): TGTGCCAGTGTCGGACAGGGGATTAATAGCAATCAGCCCCAGCATTTT.

The genes are TRBV28 and TRBJ1-2, with 9 bases aligning to TRBD1. Losses at the gene ends were 5 bases for V and 8 bases for J; bases not matched to a gene: 9. Germline V gene sequence: CDR1 MDHEN, CDR2 SYDVKM. CDR3 length: 14 amino acids. The CDR3 sequence: CASSIQGAYGGYTF. The CDR3 DNA is TGTGCCAGCAGTATACAGGGGGCGTATGGCGGCTACACCTTC.

The chain recombines TRBV5-4 with TRBJ2-1, with unresolved D. Between the trimmed V and J ends, which lost 3 bases and 10 bases, there was a span of 20 bases. The CDR3 runs to 15 residues. Germline V gene lookup returns CDR1 SGHNT and CDR2 YYREEE (reference sequence). CDR3 protein: CASSSGPEDWREQFF. In nucleotides, the CDR3 is TGTGCCAGCAGCTCCGGACCCGAGGATTGGCGAGAGCAGTTCTTC.

The V and J genes are TRBV6-8 and TRBJ2-7, with D unresolved. CDR3 length: 15 residues. V lost 0 bases and J 2 bases, leaving 11 bases between the germline ends. Germline V gene lookup returns CDR1 MNHGY and CDR2 SAAAGT. The CDR3 here is CASSYSSASTYEQYV. CDR3 DNA: TGTGCCAGCAGTTACTCTTCAGCGAGTACCTACGAGCAGTACGTC.

V gene TRBV6-1 combines with J gene TRBJ2-5; D is unresolved. This CDR3 is built from 11 residues. Trimming shortened V by 2 bases and J by 5 bases, and 3 bases separated the two germline ends. Germline CDR1 and CDR2: MNHNS and SASEGT. The CDR3 loop reads CASSERETQYF. DNA for the CDR3: TGTGCCAGCAGTGAACGCGAGACCCAGTACTTC.

The table lists this clonotype with a few counts. V gene TRBV19 combines with J gene TRBJ2-5; TRBD1 or TRBD2 may be the D gene (6 bases each). The length of the CDR3 is 14 residues. V lost 6 bases and J lost 4, with 15 bases in between. Germline loops: CDR1 LNHDA, CDR2 SQIVND (reference sequence). CDR3 coding DNA: TGTGCCAGTAGCCGAGGGGGGTCGCGAGAGACCCAGTACTTC. This encodes CASSRGGSRETQYF.

This chain links TRBV12-3 or TRBV12-4 with TRBJ1-1, with D uncertain. With 6 bases removed from V and 3 bases from J, the gap between germline ends came to 11 bases. The CDR3 spans 13 residues. Here the CDR3 reads CASRPLTDTEAFF. The CDR3 region has the DNA TGTGCCAGCAGGCCCCTTACGGACACTGAAGCTTTCTTT.

This clonotype was observed a single time. V usage is TRBV10-3 and J usage is TRBJ1-2; D unresolved. The CDR3 runs to 13 residues. In germline, CDR1 is ENHRY, CDR2 SYGVKD. V was clipped by 4 bases and J by 2 bases, with 8 bases between them. The CDR3 spells CAISGDTNYGYTF. The CDR3 DNA sequence: TGTGCCATCAGTGGCGACACCAACTATGGCTACACCTTC.

The rearrangement links TRBV24-1 to TRBJ2-3, with D perhaps matching TRBD2 (5 bases). The V end lost 5 bases, the J end lost 0 bases, and 17 bases lay between the germline ends. CDR1 is KGHDR, CDR2 SFDVKD, per germline. The CDR3 runs to 17 residues. CDR3 in amino acids: CATSARGVRASTDTQYF. The CDR3 nucleotides read TGTGCCACCAGTGCCCGGGGAGTCCGAGCTAGCACAGATACGCAGTATTTT.

The J gene is TRBJ2-1, the V gene TRBV6-2 or TRBV6-3, with 15 bases that match TRBD2. CDR1 MNHEY and CDR2 SVGEGT come from the germline V gene. The junction had 6 bases not matched to a gene; V was cut back by 6 bases and J by 9 bases. The CDR3 covers 15 residues. CDR3 DNA sequence: TGTGCCAGCAGGCCGGGACTAGCGGGAGGAGGTGAGCAGTTCTTC. Translating it yields CASRPGLAGGGEQFF.

This clonotype occurred a few times. This chain connects TRBV6-1 to TRBJ2-1; D not resolved. This CDR3 comprises 14 residues. The V end lost 5 bases, the J end lost 1 base, and 9 bases lay between the germline ends. CDR1 is MNHNS and CDR2 is SASEGT in the germline V gene. CDR3 in DNA: TGTGCCAGCAGTCTTAGTAGATCCTACAATGAGCAGTTCTTC. Its protein product is CASSLSRSYNEQFF.

This clonotype was picked up many times. This chain uses TRBV7-2 with TRBJ2-7; 7 positions match TRBD2. V lost 6 bases, J lost 2 bases, and 1 base stayed unmatched. The CDR3 length is 12 residues. The germline V gene has CDR1 SGHTA and CDR2 FQGNSA. CDR3 sequence (DNA): TGTGCCAGCAGGGGGGGGACCTACGAGCAGTACTTC. This sequence encodes CASRGGTYEQYF.

This clonotype has ten or more counts. CDR3 DNA sequence: TGTGCCAGCAGCCCCGTCAGGAGGACGGGTACTGAAGCTTTCTTT. Its protein product is CASSPVRRTGTEAFF. This chain uses TRBV7-2 with TRBJ1-1, with no clear D. The V gene lost 5 bases and the J gene lost 5 bases, with 18 bases spanning the gap. Germline V gene lookup returns CDR1 SGHTA and CDR2 FQGNSA. The CDR3 is 15 amino acids.